This TCR beta chain was recorded in a study of cytomegalovirus exposure and HLA in healthy donors. Whole-study results and caveats: For cytomegalovirus status, the classifier reportedly gave diagnoses with high specificity and sensitivity. Analyzed later, most CMV-associated TCR beta chains appeared HLA-restricted. In a later analysis, an Asian-associated ancestry cluster reportedly showed fewer N-insertions than the approximately 640-donor mean.

V trimming: 5 bases; J trimming: 5 bases; junction bases outside the gene matches: 8. The CDR3 has 16 amino acids. The germline V gene has CDR1 SGHVS and CDR2 FNYEAQ. PCR employed 60 Vbeta and 13 Jbeta primers. Only in-frame clones appear in the TCRdb table, and some are missing; sequencing was by immunoSEQ multiplex PCR. Altogether 95,000 to 100,000 clones are present, roughly four fifths being singletons, with the ten largest covering 3% to 4.5%. Notes on this clone: Its antigen is not identified.

Material for sequencing was PBMCs. The V gene is TRBV7-6, the J gene TRBJ2-6, with TRBD1 matching over 8 bases. The sequence was obtained from a female donor in good health and CMV-seropositive. The CDR3 bases are TGTGCCAGCAGCAACGGACAGGGAACGAGGGCCAACGTCCTGACTTTC. Translating gives CASSNGQGTRANVLTF.